This TCR beta chain comes out of a study of Ad26.COV2.S vaccination and SARS-CoV-2 variants. At the level of the study: Recipients of Ad26.COV2.S got it intramuscularly, once or twice 56 days apart.

About this clone itself: Its antigen is unidentified.

Notes on the study in general: Non-spike TCR breadth did not differ much between vaccine and placebo recipients.

Treatment meaning: 19 received Ad26.COV2.S at low or high dose, single or two shots; about 5 received placebo; per-sample allocation not given. Day 63 after the first injection of vaccine or placebo was the sampling time. This adult donor, from Boston, was 18-55 years old. Ad26.COV2.S expressed prefusion-stabilized spike from the original Wuhan strain. Measured with immunoSEQ multiplex PCR; TCRdb has only the in-frame clones, and not every one. The sample has around 300,000 clones; about 89% are singletons. This CDR3 comprises 15 residues. Trimming removed 6 bases from V and 6 bases from J, with 15 bases in between. Germline values: CDR1 MDHEN, CDR2 SYDVKM.

The genes are TRBV28 and TRBJ1-6; possible D gene TRBD1, 5 bases. This TCR was recovered from a person aged 18 to 65 who received the Ad26.COV2.S COVID-19 vaccine or a placebo. The sequenced sample was peripheral blood, obtained in a trial of Ad26.COV2.S vaccine versus placebo. The CDR3 loop is CASRGGDRSNSPLHF. The CDR3 DNA sequence: TGTGCCAGCAGGGGGGGGGATAGAAGTAATTCACCCCTCCACTTT.